The next 21 T cell receptor beta chains were all read from a single sample in a study of shared clonotypes between healthy human individuals. Clones were read by immunoSEQ multiplex PCR, and TCRdb kept only the in-frame ones, dropping some. The sample shows 600,000 to 750,000 clones, less than 95% of them seen only once. The sequencing sample was made of memory CD8+ T cells from PBMCs. Indicated subset: CD45RO+ cells pooled with CCR7-negative TemRA cells. Receptors were obtained from a man between 18 and 35 years old in good health. Some clones in this sample may be carry-over from other donors' samples.

The sample holds a few counts of this clone. This sequence joins TRBV9 and TRBJ2-3; the D is unclear. Between the trimmed V and J ends, which lost 4 bases and 1 base, there was a span of 4 bases. This CDR3 is built from 12 residues. The germline V gene has CDR1 SGDLS and CDR2 YYNGEE. The CDR3 is CASSSRTDTQYF. The CDR3, as DNA: TGTGCCAGCAGCTCCCGCACAGATACGCAGTATTTT.

The V gene is TRBV5-6, the J gene TRBJ2-1; perhaps D is TRBD1 or TRBD2 (5 bases each). V lost 0 bases and J 8 bases, leaving 18 bases between the germline ends. This CDR3 region has 16 residues. CDR1 and CDR2 (germline): SGHDT, YYEEEE. DNA for the CDR3: TGTGCCAGCAGCTTGGATTGGGACGGCGGTTGGGATGAGCAGTTCTTC. Translated: CASSLDWDGGWDEQFF. Based on the CDR3 plus reference TRBV5-6 and TRBJ2-1, the full variable domain is DAGVTQSPTHLIKTRGQQVTLRCSPKSGHDTVSWYQQALGQGPQFIFQYYEEEERQRGNFPDRFSGHQFPNYSSELNVNALLLGDSALYLCASSLDWDGGWDEQFFGPGTRLTVL.

Comments on this clone: Other DNA sequences in this specimen translate into the identical CDR3. The chain combines TRBV4-1 with TRBJ1-1, with no clear D. From germline, CDR1 is MGHRA and CDR2 YSYEKL. V shed 3 bases and J shed 2 bases, with 4 bases lying between them. This CDR3 is built from 12 residues. CDR3 in DNA: TGCGCCAGCAGCCACGGAAACACTGAAGCTTTCTTT. Its protein product is CASSHGNTEAFF.

As DNA, the CDR3 is TGCGCCAGCAGCTGGGGACGGGACAGGGGGGACTACGAGCAGTACTTC. It translates to CASSWGRDRGDYEQYF. This chain connects TRBV5-1 to TRBJ2-7; 11 bases are shared with TRBD1. The V gene end was trimmed by 3 bases and the J gene end by 3 bases; junction bases not matched to a gene: 8. Per germline, CDR1 SGHRS and CDR2 YFSETQ. This CDR3 is 16 amino acids long.

The chain is built from TRBV18 and TRBJ1-2; weak D call: TRBD1 (5 bases). Germline V gene lookup returns CDR1 KGHSH and CDR2 LQKENI. The CDR3 spans 15 residues. Trimming stripped 6 bases from V and 4 bases from J, with 18 bases between. CDR3 sequence reads: CASSPGRLPSYGYTF. The CDR3 DNA is TGTGCCAGCTCCCCGGGACGCCTTCCCAGCTATGGCTACACCTTC.

This sequence joins TRBV4-1 and TRBJ2-1, with D tentatively TRBD2 (6 bases). The CDR3 length is 16 residues. Germline values: CDR1 MGHRA, CDR2 YSYEKL. Trimming took off 4 bases at V and 4 bases at J, with 17 bases between the two ends. The CDR3 DNA is TGCGCCAGCAGCCCCTCCAAGCGGGTAGAGTACAATGAGCAGTTCTTC. Protein product: CASSPSKRVEYNEQFF.

As DNA, the CDR3 is TGCAGCGTCGGGACTAGCGGGACTAGCACAGATACGCAGTATTTT. This codes for CSVGTSGTSTDTQYF. The gene calls are TRBV29-1 and TRBJ2-3; 13 bases fit TRBD2. The CDR3 spans 15 residues. Looked up from germline, CDR1 is SQVTM and CDR2 is ANQGSEA. J was trimmed by 0 bases and V by 6 bases; bases with no gene match: 3.

The chain joins TRBV6-1 to TRBJ2-6, with 12 bases that match TRBD2. V lost 4 bases to trimming and J lost 2 bases; unmatched junction nucleotides: 9. Germline V CDR1 and CDR2: MNHNS, SASEGT. The CDR3 spans 19 residues. The CDR3 spells CASSGAGLAGLAGANVLTF. DNA of the CDR3: TGTGCCAGCAGTGGCGCAGGACTAGCGGGATTGGCTGGGGCCAACGTCCTGACTTTC.

V gene TRBV9 combines with J gene TRBJ2-7; D may correspond to TRBD1 or TRBD2 (5 bases each). The CDR3 is made up of 15 amino acids. Germline CDR1 and CDR2: SGDLS and YYNGEE. Trimming took 3 bases from V and 2 from J, leaving 15 bases between them. CDR3 amino acids: CASSGAGTLPYEQYF. CDR3 sequence (DNA): TGTGCCAGCAGCGGTGCCGGGACGCTCCCCTACGAGCAGTACTTC. Using reference TRBV9 and TRBJ2-7 for the parts outside the CDR3, the full variable domain is DSGVTQTPKHLITATGQRVTLRCSPRSGDLSVYWYQQSLDQGLQFLIQYYNGEERAKGNILERFSAQQFPDLHSELNLSSLELGDSALYFCASSGAGTLPYEQYFGPGTRLTVT.

The chain employs TRBV11-2 and TRBJ1-4, with 7 bases that match TRBD1. The V gene end was trimmed by 7 bases and the J gene end by 2 bases; junction bases not matched to a gene: 10. Germline V CDR1 and CDR2: SGHAT, FQNNGV. This CDR3 comprises 16 residues. The CDR3 reads CASTPRTGNTNEKLFF. The CDR3 nucleotides read TGTGCCAGCACCCCACGGACAGGCAACACTAATGAAAAACTGTTTTTT.

This chain links TRBV7-9 with TRBJ2-1; unclear D gene. The CDR3 is 15 amino acids. Trimming pared 4 bases from V and 1 base from J, leaving 11 bases between. CDR1 and CDR2 from the germline V gene are SEHNR and FQNEAQ (reference sequence). The CDR3 sequence is CASSSLVGSYNEQFF. Here the CDR3 DNA reads TGTGCCAGCAGCTCACTTGTCGGGTCCTACAATGAGCAGTTCTTC. Combining the CDR3 with reference TRBV7-9 and TRBJ2-1 gives the whole variable domain DTGVSQNPRHKITKRGQNVTFRCDPISEHNRLYWYRQTLGQGPEFLTYFQNEAQLEKSRLLSDRFSAERPKGSFSTLEIQRTEQGDSAMYLCASSSLVGSYNEQFFGPGTRLTVL.

The J gene is TRBJ1-2, the V gene TRBV5-4, with D possibly being TRBD1 (6 bases). The CDR3 consists of 15 residues. Trimming left V 4 bases short and J 5 bases short, with 18 bases between. Germline CDR1 is SGHNT and CDR2 is YYREEE (reference sequence). Here the CDR3 reads CASSGGRAPTYGYTF. The CDR3 bases are TGTGCCAGCAGCGGGGGCAGGGCCCCAACATATGGCTACACCTTC.

CDR3 sequence (DNA): TGTGCCAGCAGCATCCAGACCTACTTGAACGAGCAGTACTTC. Encoded protein: CASSIQTYLNEQYF. This chain links TRBV27 with TRBJ2-7; D remains ambiguous. Germline CDR1 MNHEY, CDR2 SMNVEV (reference sequence). CDR3 length: 14 amino acids. Trimming took 6 bases from V and 5 from J, leaving 17 bases between them.

The J gene is TRBJ1-1, the V gene TRBV6-5, with 7 positions matching TRBD1. The CDR3 runs to 15 residues. Germline V gives CDR1 MNHEY, CDR2 SVGAGI. Trimming cost V 0 bases and J 2 bases; bases outside gene matches: 3. Written as DNA, the CDR3 is TGTGCCAGCAGTTACTCAGGGGGCGCAAACACTGAAGCTTTCTTT. This gives the protein CASSYSGGANTEAFF.

This clone was detected ten times or more. CDR3 nucleotides: TGTGCCAGCAGTGCGAGTTCACTAAGAGACACTGAAGCTTTCTTT. Translating it yields CASSASSLRDTEAFF. The V and J genes are TRBV2 and TRBJ1-1, with unresolved D. The CDR3 is 15 residues long. The germline V gene encodes CDR1 SNHLY and CDR2 FYNNEI. V was shortened by 4 bases and J by 3 bases, with 15 bases between the two germline ends.

This clone was observed once. This same CDR3 is encoded by further DNA sequences in the sample. This rearrangement joins TRBV29-1 to TRBJ1-1; weak D call: TRBD1 (6 bases). V was cut by 6 bases and J by 4 bases, with 9 bases left in between. CDR3 length: 11 residues. Germline-derived CDR1 and CDR2 are SQVTM and ANQGSEA. The CDR3 DNA is TGCAGCGTCGGGGGCGGCACTGAAGCTTTCTTT. Translated: CSVGGGTEAFF.

The chain joins TRBV12-5 to TRBJ2-7, with D possibly TRBD2 on 6 matching bases. This CDR3 comprises 15 residues. V was trimmed by 1 base and J by 0 bases, leaving 10 bases between them. Germline V gives CDR1 LGHNT, CDR2 FRNRAP. CDR3 in amino acids: CASGLDAGPSYEQYF. CDR3 DNA sequence: TGTGCTAGTGGTTTGGACGCGGGGCCCTCCTACGAGCAGTACTTC.

The J gene is TRBJ2-3, the V gene TRBV5-6; tentative D call: TRBD2 (7 bases). The CDR3 consists of 13 residues. Trimming left V 4 bases short and J 4 bases short, with 10 bases between. Looked up from germline, CDR1 is SGHDT and CDR2 is YYEEEE. CDR3 DNA sequence: TGTGCCAGCAGCAGGGGGGGCCCAGATACGCAGTATTTT. The encoded protein is CASSRGGPDTQYF.

The rearrangement uses TRBV2 and TRBJ2-1; 8 positions agree with TRBD2. Unmatched junction bases numbered 17, after V lost 6 bases and J lost 7 bases. The CDR3 sequence is 17 residues long. The V gene's germline CDR1 is SNHLY and CDR2 FYNNEI. The CDR3 sequence is CASRDLPRSGDKNEQFF. The CDR3 DNA is TGTGCCAGCAGGGATCTACCGCGTAGCGGGGACAAGAATGAGCAGTTCTTC.

The chain joins TRBV21-1 to TRBJ1-2; the DNA was not used to check the table's D call, TRBD1. TRBV21-1 is annotated as a pseudogene. This CDR3 contains 13 residues. The CDR3 region is CASSNRDNYGYTF. CDR3 in DNA: TGTGCCAGCAGCAACAGGGATAACTATGGCTACACCTTC.

The CDR3 nucleotides are TGTGCCAGTAGTTCCCAGGGGGTTGGAGATACGCAGTATTTT. This codes for CASSSQGVGDTQYF. The chain uses TRBV19 and TRBJ2-3, with 7 bases lining up with TRBD1. V lost 5 bases to trimming and J lost 5 bases; unmatched junction nucleotides: 7. The CDR3 has 14 amino acids. Germline V gives CDR1 LNHDA, CDR2 SQIVND (reference sequence).